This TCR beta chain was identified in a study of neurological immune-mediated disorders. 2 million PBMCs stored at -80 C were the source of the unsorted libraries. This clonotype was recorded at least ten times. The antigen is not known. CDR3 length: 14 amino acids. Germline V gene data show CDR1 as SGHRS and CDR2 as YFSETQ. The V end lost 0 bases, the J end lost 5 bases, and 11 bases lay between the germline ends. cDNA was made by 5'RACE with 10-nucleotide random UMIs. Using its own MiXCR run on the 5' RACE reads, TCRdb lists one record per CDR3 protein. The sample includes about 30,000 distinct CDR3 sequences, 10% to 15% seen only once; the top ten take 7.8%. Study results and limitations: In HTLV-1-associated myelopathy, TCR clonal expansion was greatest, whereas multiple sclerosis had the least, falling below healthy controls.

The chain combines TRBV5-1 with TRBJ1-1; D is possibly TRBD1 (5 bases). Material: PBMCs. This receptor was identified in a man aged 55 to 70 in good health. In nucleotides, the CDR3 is TGCGCCAGCAGCTTGGCAGGTGGGGGAACTGAAGCTTTCTTT. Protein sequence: CASSLAGGGTEAFF.